Sequencing of this T cell receptor (beta chain) was carried out in a study of blood T cell repertoires in COVID-19. Study-wide background: PBMCs, B-cell-depleted T cells, or T cells were the source of the cDNA or gDNA that made up the material.

Measured with immunoSEQ multiplex PCR; TCRdb has only the in-frame clones, and not every one. The data contain 390,000 or so clones, under 85% of them singletons. Germline CDR1 MNHNS, CDR2 SASEGT. This CDR3 has 16 residues. V was cut by 1 base and J by 7 bases, with 16 bases left in between. The receptor was isolated from a woman in her 50s who had recovered from COVID-19. The sequencing input was PBMCs or T cells enriched from blood (not recorded which). The chain links TRBV6-1 to TRBJ1-4; the D gene is possibly TRBD1 (5 bases). The CDR3 here is CASSEGGQGIGEKLFF. CDR3 in DNA: TGTGCCAGCAGTGAAGGAGGCCAGGGAATCGGTGAAAAACTGTTTTTT.